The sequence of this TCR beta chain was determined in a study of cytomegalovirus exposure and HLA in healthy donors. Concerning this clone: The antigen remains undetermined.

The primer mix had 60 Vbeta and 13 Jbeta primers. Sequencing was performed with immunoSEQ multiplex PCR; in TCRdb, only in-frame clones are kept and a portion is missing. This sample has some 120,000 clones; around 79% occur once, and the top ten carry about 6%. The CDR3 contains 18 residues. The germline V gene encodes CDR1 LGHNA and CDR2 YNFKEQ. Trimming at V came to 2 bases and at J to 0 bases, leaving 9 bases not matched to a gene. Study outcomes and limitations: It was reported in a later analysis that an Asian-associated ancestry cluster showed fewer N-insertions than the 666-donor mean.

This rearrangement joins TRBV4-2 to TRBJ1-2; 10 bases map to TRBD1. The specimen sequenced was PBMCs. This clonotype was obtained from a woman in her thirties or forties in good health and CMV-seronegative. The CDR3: CASSQHRDRGLANYGYTF. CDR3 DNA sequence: TGTGCCAGCAGCCAACACCGGGACAGGGGATTAGCTAACTATGGCTACACCTTC.